The 20 T cell receptor beta chains presented below share a single source sample, sequenced in a study of beta chain features in type 1 diabetes. Investigators reverse transcribed all isolated RNA, so they sequenced expressed TCRB transcripts. Method: immunoSEQ multiplex PCR; TCRdb's copy keeps in-frame clones and lacks some. The table records around 430,000 clones, approximately 30% of them present only once. Material for sequencing was naive CD4+ T cells from blood. The receptors shown here come from a man in his late teens or twenties in good health.

This rearrangement joins TRBV4-2 to TRBJ2-5; TRBD1 matches 12 bases. Per germline, CDR1 LGHNA and CDR2 YNFKEQ. CDR3 length: 15 residues. After removal of 6 bases from V and 5 bases from J, the junction contained 7 bases not matched to a gene. DNA for the CDR3: TGTGCCAGCAGACGGGACAGGGGGCCGAGGGAGACCCAGTACTTC. The encoded protein is CASRRDRGPRETQYF.

The chain is built from TRBV29-1 and TRBJ2-1; D is ambiguous. Trimming pared 3 bases from V and 2 bases from J, leaving 8 bases between. Germline V gene sequence: CDR1 SQVTM, CDR2 ANQGSEA. The CDR3 extends over 13 amino acids. The CDR3 sequence is CSVDGVAYNEQFF. CDR3 DNA sequence: TGCAGCGTTGATGGCGTCGCCTACAATGAGCAGTTCTTC.

J is TRBJ2-5 and V is TRBV28; D is uncertain. This CDR3 contains 11 residues. CDR1 is MDHEN, CDR2 SYDVKM, per germline. Deletions cut 2 bases from V and 7 bases from J, with 5 bases between. CDR3 nucleotides: TGTGCCAGCAGTTTAGGGCGGACCCAGTACTTC. Translated, it gives CASSLGRTQYF.

This clone came up a few times. The rearrangement joins TRBV4-2 to TRBJ2-7; a possible D gene is TRBD1 (6 bases). The CDR3 covers 13 residues. Germline lookup yields CDR1 LGHNA and CDR2 YNFKEQ. The V end lost 0 bases, the J end lost 5 bases, and 8 bases lay between the germline ends. The CDR3 bases are TGTGCCAGCAGCCAAGACAGGGGCAACGAGCAGTACTTC. It is translated as CASSQDRGNEQYF.

The chain links TRBV7-6 to TRBJ1-1, with TRBD1 identical over 7 bases. With 5 bases clipped from V and 1 base from J, the junction kept 4 bases outside the gene matches. This CDR3 contains 14 residues. The germline CDR1 and CDR2 sequences are SGHVS and FNYEAQ. CDR3 region: CASSLGQKNTEAFF. CDR3 sequence (DNA): TGTGCCAGCAGCCTGGGACAGAAGAACACTGAAGCTTTCTTT.

The J gene is TRBJ2-7, the V gene TRBV5-1; no firm D call. V was cut by 0 bases and J by 1 base, with 11 bases left in between. In germline, CDR1 is SGHRS, CDR2 YFSETQ. The CDR3 has 15 residues. CDR3 amino acids: CASSLALAESYEQYF. CDR3 in DNA: TGCGCCAGCAGCTTGGCCCTGGCTGAATCCTACGAGCAGTACTTC.

This clone was observed a few times. The chain is built from TRBV4-3 and TRBJ1-5, with D possibly TRBD1 on 5 matching bases. Trimming removed 1 base from V and 1 base from J, with 5 bases in between. The CDR3 is 14 residues long. CDR1 is LGHNA and CDR2 is YSLEER in the germline V gene. The CDR3 DNA sequence: TGCGCCAGCAGCCAAGGGGGCAGCAATCAGCCCCAGCATTTT. Its translation: CASSQGGSNQPQHF.

This clone has a handful of counts. The rearrangement links TRBV6-5 to TRBJ2-5, with D possibly matching TRBD2 (6 bases). The germline gives CDR1 MNHEY, CDR2 SVGAGI. Trimming shortened V by 5 bases and J by 0 bases, and 13 bases separated the two germline ends. CDR3 length equals 15 residues. The CDR3 DNA sequence: TGTGCCAGCAGTCCCCGGGAGCGGTACCAAGAGACCCAGTACTTC. Its protein is CASSPRERYQETQYF.

The rearrangement links TRBV6-6 to TRBJ2-7; D is unresolved. The V end lost 5 bases, the J end lost 0 bases, and 8 bases lay between the germline ends. The CDR3 has 13 residues. The germline CDR1 and CDR2 sequences are MNHNY and SVGAGI (reference sequence). CDR3 sequence reads: CASSLPGSYEQYF. For the CDR3, the DNA is TGTGCCAGCAGTCTCCCCGGCTCCTACGAGCAGTACTTC.

CDR3 in amino acids: CASRWTSGPFYDTDTQYF. DNA for the CDR3: TGTGCCAGCAGATGGACTAGCGGCCCATTCTATGACACAGATACGCAGTATTTT. V usage is TRBV7-2 and J usage is TRBJ2-3; 10 bases are shared with TRBD2. Germline trimming cut 6 bases from V and 2 bases from J; bases unmatched to any gene: 14. From germline, CDR1 is SGHTA and CDR2 FQGNSA. This CDR3 contains 18 residues.

The chain employs TRBV4-1 and TRBJ2-4; 7 positions match TRBD1. The CDR3 is 18 amino acids. Per germline, CDR1 MGHRA and CDR2 YSYEKL. Trimming at V came to 4 bases and at J to 0 bases, leaving 12 bases not matched to a gene. The DNA of the CDR3 is TGCGCCAGCAGCCGAGGAAGACAGGGAGAGCTAGCCAAAAACATTCAGTACTTC. Protein product: CASSRGRQGELAKNIQYF.

The V call is TRBV11-2, the J call TRBJ2-2, with TRBD2 matching over 9 bases. V shed 3 bases, J shed 4 bases, and the junction held 3 bases outside the gene matches. Germline lookup yields CDR1 SGHAT and CDR2 FQNNGV. The CDR3 totals 15 residues. The CDR3 is CASSLVLAGTGELFF. CDR3 nucleotides: TGTGCCAGCAGCTTGGTACTAGCGGGCACCGGGGAGCTGTTTTTT.

This clone was seen a handful of times. The V and J genes are TRBV7-3 and TRBJ2-7, with 7 bases fitting TRBD1. CDR3 length equals 14 residues. Trimming removed 0 bases from V and 6 bases from J; junction bases left unmatched: 5. Germline CDR1 reads SGHTA; CDR2 reads FQGTGA. CDR3 sequence (DNA): TGTGCCAGCAGCTTAACAGGGACAGCGGCCGAGCAGTACTTC. This gives the protein CASSLTGTAAEQYF.

V usage is TRBV30 and J usage is TRBJ2-5, with D possibly called TRBD1 or TRBD2 (5 bases each). The germline CDR1 and CDR2 sequences are GTSNPN and SVGIG (reference sequence). The CDR3 covers 14 residues. The ends were cut back, 1 base at V and 9 bases at J, with 18 bases in the middle. The CDR3 DNA follows: TGTGCCTGGAGTGGAAGGGACCGGTATGTGGCCCAGTACTTC. Residues: CAWSGRDRYVAQYF.

The chain joins TRBV18 to TRBJ2-1; D gene unclear. V was cut by 0 bases and J by 7 bases, with 7 bases left in between. Per the germline V gene, CDR1 is KGHSH and CDR2 is LQKENI. There are 13 residues in the CDR3. The chain's CDR3 is CASSPPVRNEQFF. CDR3 sequence (DNA): TGTGCCAGCTCACCACCAGTAAGGAATGAGCAGTTCTTC.

This clone was seen a few times. V usage is TRBV30 and J usage is TRBJ2-3; the match to TRBD2 covers 7 bases. The V and J ends lost 0 bases and 6 bases, in that order; junction bases with no gene match: 9. Germline V gives CDR1 GTSNPN, CDR2 SVGIG (reference sequence). This CDR3 region has 15 residues. CDR3 nucleotide sequence: TGTGCCTGGAGTGTACTTCTAGCGGTGGGGGATACGCAGTATTTT. Protein product: CAWSVLLAVGDTQYF.

V usage is TRBV30 and J usage is TRBJ2-3; D gene unclear. The CDR3 totals 13 residues. The V gene lost 3 bases and the J gene lost 5 bases, with 12 bases spanning the gap. Germline CDR1 and CDR2: GTSNPN and SVGIG (reference sequence). The CDR3 region is CAWSPGPLDTQYF. CDR3 DNA sequence: TGTGCCTGGAGCCCCGGACCATTAGATACGCAGTATTTT.

The rearrangement joins TRBV2 to TRBJ2-2, with D possibly TRBD1 on 5 matching bases. There are 15 residues in the CDR3. Germline V gene sequence: CDR1 SNHLY, CDR2 FYNNEI. V lost 5 bases, J lost 7 bases, and 17 bases lay in between. The CDR3 spells CASSYLAQGGGELFF. The CDR3 DNA is TGTGCCAGCAGTTACTTGGCCCAGGGCGGCGGGGAGCTGTTTTTT.

V and J are TRBV14 and TRBJ2-7, with D possibly TRBD2 on 6 matching bases. The CDR3 consists of 13 residues. CDR1 is SGHDN and CDR2 is FVKESK in the germline V gene. With 1 base removed from V and 10 bases from J, the gap between germline ends came to 14 bases. CDR3 sequence: CASSQAGTSNQYF. The DNA of the CDR3 is TGTGCCAGCAGCCAAGCCGGGACTTCGAACCAGTACTTC. Filled out from reference TRBV14 and TRBJ2-7, the complete variable domain reads EAGVTQFPSHSVIEKGQTVTLRCDPISGHDNLYWYRRVMGKEIKFLLHFVKESKQDESGMPNNRFLAERTGGTYSTLKVQPAELEDSGVYFCASSQAGTSNQYFGPGTRLTVT.

This chain uses TRBV12-5 with TRBJ2-7, with D maybe TRBD1 (6 bases). The CDR3 length is 13 residues. Trimming cost V 5 bases and J 7 bases, with 15 bases left between them. CDR1 is LGHNT, CDR2 FRNRAP, per germline. CDR3 bases: TGTGCTAGTGGTAACGTCAGGGGCGGGGAGCAGTACTTC. Translated: CASGNVRGGEQYF.